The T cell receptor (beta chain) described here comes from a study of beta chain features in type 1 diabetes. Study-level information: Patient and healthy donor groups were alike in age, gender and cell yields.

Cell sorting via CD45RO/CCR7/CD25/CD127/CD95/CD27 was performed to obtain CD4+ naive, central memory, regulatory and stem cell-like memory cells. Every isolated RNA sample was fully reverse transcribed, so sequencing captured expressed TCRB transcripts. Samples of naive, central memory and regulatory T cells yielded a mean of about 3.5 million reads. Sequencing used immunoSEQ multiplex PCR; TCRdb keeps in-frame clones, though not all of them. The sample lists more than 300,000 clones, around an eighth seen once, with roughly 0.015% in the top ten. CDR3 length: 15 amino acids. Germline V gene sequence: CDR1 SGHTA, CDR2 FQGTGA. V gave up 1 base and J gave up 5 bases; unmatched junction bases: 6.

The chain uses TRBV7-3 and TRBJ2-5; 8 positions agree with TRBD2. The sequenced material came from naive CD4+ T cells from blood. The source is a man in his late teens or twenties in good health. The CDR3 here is CASSLIGLAGETQYF. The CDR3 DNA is TGTGCCAGCAGCTTAATAGGACTAGCTGGGGAGACCCAGTACTTC.